A selection of T cell receptor beta chains follows, all from one sample in a study of regulatory T cells in long-lasting Graves disease. TCRdb used MiXCR to reprocess the multiplex PCR reads, holding one entry per CDR3 protein. Of 400,000 to 550,000 distinct CDR3 sequences in the sample, 16% were seen once. This same sample was also part of a study on T cells in Graves' hyperthyroidism and ophthalmopathy.

Material: peripheral blood mononuclear cells (PBMCs), obtained at new diagnosis, from a patient treated with antithyroid drugs. Receptors were obtained from a young woman with Graves disease. Both conserved end residues are part of each CDR3. The D gene is left open where the match is weak. Expanded clones get a size class; other rows say once, few or many, or leave the size out.

D: .
J: TRBJ2-1
size: many
V: TRBV29-1
CDR3: CSGSRAGTSYNEQFF
DNA: TGCAGCGGAAGTAGGGCAGGAACTTCCTACAATGAGCAGTTCTTC

D: TRBD2
J: TRBJ2-7
size: .
V: TRBV28
CDR3: CATAGNGGRSF
DNA: TGTGCTACAGCGGGAAACGGAGGACGGAGCTTC

D: .
J: TRBJ1-5
size: many
V: TRBV6-1
CDR3: CASREGLSNQPQHF
DNA: TGTGCCAGTCGGGAGGGGTTGAGCAATCAGCCCCAGCATTTT

D: TRBD2
J: TRBJ2-1
size: many
V: TRBV28
CDR3: CASSPSGSKDEQFF
DNA: TGTGCCAGCAGTCCTAGCGGGAGTAAGGATGAGCAGTTCTTC

D: TRBD2
J: TRBJ2-5
size: many
V: TRBV20-1
CDR3: CSAELMGLAETQETQYF
DNA: TGCAGTGCCGAGCTAATGGGACTAGCGGAGACTCAAGAGACCCAGTACTTC

D: TRBD1
J: TRBJ2-7
size: many
V: TRBV14
CDR3: CASSGPGQGGHEQYF
DNA: TGTGCCAGCAGCGGACCGGGACAGGGGGGCCACGAGCAGTACTTC

D: TRBD2
J: TRBJ2-3
size: many
V: TRBV7-9
CDR3: CASSLARASGLGADTQYF
DNA: TGTGCCAGCAGCTTAGCCAGGGCTAGCGGATTGGGGGCAGATACGCAGTATTTT

D: TRBD2
J: TRBJ2-7
size: .
V: TRBV11-1
CDR3: CASSLEIGLARAKSSYEQYF
DNA: TGTGCCAGCAGCTTAGAGATCGGACTAGCGAGAGCGAAGAGCTCCTACGAGCAGTACTTC

D: TRBD2
J: TRBJ2-7
size: many
V: TRBV7-8
CDR3: CASSFALLSGGTYEQYF
DNA: TGTGCCAGCAGCTTCGCCCTTTTAAGCGGGGGAACCTACGAGCAGTACTTC

D: .
J: TRBJ2-1
size: .
V: TRBV28
CDR3: CASSLSGEVYNEQFF
DNA: TGTGCCAGCAGTTTATCGGGGGAGGTCTACAATGAGCAGTTCTTC

D: .
J: TRBJ2-1
size: .
V: TRBV7-9
CDR3: CASSPDGRANNEQFF
DNA: TGTGCCAGCAGCCCAGACGGCAGGGCGAACAATGAGCAGTTCTTC

D: .
J: TRBJ2-5
size: many
V: TRBV27
CDR3: CATRTHLQETQYF
DNA: TGTGCCACCCGTACCCACCTTCAAGAGACCCAGTACTTC

D: .
J: TRBJ2-3
size: many
V: TRBV5-1
CDR3: CASSWGTPSTDTQYF
DNA: TGCGCCAGCAGCTGGGGGACTCCTAGCACAGATACGCAGTATTTT

D: TRBD2
J: TRBJ2-1
size: .
V: TRBV7-2
CDR3: CAITRLAGTNEQFF
DNA: TGTGCCATAACCCGGCTAGCGGGAACCAATGAGCAGTTCTTC

D: TRBD1
J: TRBJ2-5
size: .
V: TRBV19
CDR3: CASSSGTGAPPETQYF
DNA: TGTGCCAGTAGTTCGGGGACAGGCGCCCCTCCAGAGACCCAGTACTTC

D: TRBD1
J: TRBJ1-4
size: many
V: TRBV6-2/TRBV6-3
CDR3: CASSYQTGVTNEKLFF
DNA: TGTGCCAGCAGTTACCAGACAGGGGTGACTAATGAAAAACTGTTTTTT

D: .
J: TRBJ1-6
size: few
V: TRBV30
CDR3: CAWSLTQVLNSPLHF
DNA: TGTGCCTGGAGTCTAACACAGGTCTTGAATTCACCCCTCCACTTT

D: .
J: TRBJ2-1
size: many
V: TRBV11-3
CDR3: CASSLGALANEQFF
DNA: TGTGCCAGCAGCTTAGGGGCCCTAGCCAACGAGCAGTTCTTC

D: .
J: TRBJ2-1
size: many
V: TRBV15
CDR3: CATSPQGWSYNEQFF
DNA: TGTGCCACCAGCCCCCAGGGGTGGTCCTACAATGAGCAGTTCTTC

D: .
J: TRBJ2-7
size: many
V: TRBV6-1
CDR3: CASSEAVGRKTFSYEQYF
DNA: TGTGCCAGCAGTGAAGCTGTTGGGCGAAAAACTTTCTCCTACGAGCAGTACTTC

D: .
J: TRBJ2-6
size: .
V: TRBV7-9
CDR3: CAVRRAGANVLTF
DNA: TGTGCCGTCCGGAGGGCTGGGGCCAACGTCCTGACTTTC

D: .
J: TRBJ2-2
size: many
V: TRBV12-3/TRBV12-4
CDR3: CASSPRVMHRELFF
DNA: TGTGCCAGCAGTCCACGGGTTATGCATCGGGAGCTGTTTTTT

D: TRBD2
J: TRBJ2-7
size: few
V: TRBV29-1
CDR3: CSVRSGTLYEQYF
DNA: TGCAGCGTCCGTAGCGGGACTCTCTACGAGCAGTACTTC

D: .
J: TRBJ2-3
size: few
V: TRBV30
CDR3: CAWIGSGGGRTQYF
DNA: TGTGCCTGGATTGGTAGCGGAGGGGGGCGAACGCAGTATTTT

D: .
J: TRBJ2-5
size: few
V: TRBV29-1
CDR3: CSVGLKQETQYF
DNA: TGCAGCGTTGGCCTGAAGCAAGAGACCCAGTACTTC

D: .
J: TRBJ2-7
size: .
V: TRBV6-2/TRBV6-3
CDR3: CASSDGFRNYEQYF
DNA: TGTGCCAGCAGTGATGGTTTCAGAAACTACGAGCAGTACTTC

D: .
J: TRBJ2-5
size: .
V: TRBV27
CDR3: CASATGTEETQYF
DNA: TGTGCCAGCGCAACCGGGACTGAAGAGACCCAGTACTTC

D: TRBD2
J: TRBJ2-7
size: many
V: TRBV5-1
CDR3: CASRGTSGYEQYF
DNA: TGTGCCAGCCGCGGGACTAGCGGCTACGAGCAGTACTTC